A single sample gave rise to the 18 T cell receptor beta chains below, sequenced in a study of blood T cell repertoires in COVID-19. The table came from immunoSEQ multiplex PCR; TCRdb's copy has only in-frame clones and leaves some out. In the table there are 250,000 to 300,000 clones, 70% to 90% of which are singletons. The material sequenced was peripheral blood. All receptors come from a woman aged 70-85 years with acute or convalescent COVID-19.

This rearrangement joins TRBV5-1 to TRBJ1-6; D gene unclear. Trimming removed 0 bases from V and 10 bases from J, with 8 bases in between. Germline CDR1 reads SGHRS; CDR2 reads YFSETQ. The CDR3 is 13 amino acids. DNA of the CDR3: TGCGCCAGCAGCTTGGAGAGGAACTCACCCCTCCACTTT. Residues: CASSLERNSPLHF.

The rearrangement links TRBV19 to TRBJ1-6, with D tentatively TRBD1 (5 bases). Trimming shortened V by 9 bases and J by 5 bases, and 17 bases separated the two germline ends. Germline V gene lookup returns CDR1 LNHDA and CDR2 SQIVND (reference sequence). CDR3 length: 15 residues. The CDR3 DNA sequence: TGTGCCAGCCAGATCGGGGGGAGGAATAATTCACCCCTCCACTTT. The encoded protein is CASQIGGRNNSPLHF.

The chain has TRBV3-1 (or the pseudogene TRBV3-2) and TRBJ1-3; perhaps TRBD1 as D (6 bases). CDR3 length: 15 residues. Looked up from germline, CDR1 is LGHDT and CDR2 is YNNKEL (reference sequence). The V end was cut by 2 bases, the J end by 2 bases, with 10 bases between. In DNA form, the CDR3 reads TGTGCCAGCAGCCAAATGGCAGGGGCTGGAAACACCATATATTTT. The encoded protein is CASSQMAGAGNTIYF.

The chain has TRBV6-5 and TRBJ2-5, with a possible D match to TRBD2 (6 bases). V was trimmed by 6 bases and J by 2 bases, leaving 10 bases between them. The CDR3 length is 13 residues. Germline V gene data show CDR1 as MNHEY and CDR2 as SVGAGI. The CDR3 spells CASRSSGQETQYF. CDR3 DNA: TGTGCCAGCAGGTCAAGCGGGCAAGAGACCCAGTACTTC.

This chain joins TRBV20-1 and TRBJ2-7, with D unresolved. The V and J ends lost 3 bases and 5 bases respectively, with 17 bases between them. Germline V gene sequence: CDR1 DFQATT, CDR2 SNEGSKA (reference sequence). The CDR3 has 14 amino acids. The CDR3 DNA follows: TGCAGTGCTAGTGTGGGCAGTAAGTCCGACGAGCAGTACTTC. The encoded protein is CSASVGSKSDEQYF.

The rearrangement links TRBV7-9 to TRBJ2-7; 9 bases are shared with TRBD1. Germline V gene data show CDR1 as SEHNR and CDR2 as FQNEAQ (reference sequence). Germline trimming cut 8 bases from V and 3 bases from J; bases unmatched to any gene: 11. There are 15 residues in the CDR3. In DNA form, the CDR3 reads TGTGCCAGCCTGACTGCCAGGACAGGGGTCTACGAGCAGTACTTC. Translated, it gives CASLTARTGVYEQYF.

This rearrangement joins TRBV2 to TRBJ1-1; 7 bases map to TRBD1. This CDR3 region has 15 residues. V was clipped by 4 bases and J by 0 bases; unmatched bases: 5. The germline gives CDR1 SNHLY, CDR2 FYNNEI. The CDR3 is CASSGQGVVNTEAFF. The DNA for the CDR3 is TGTGCCAGCAGTGGGCAGGGGGTTGTGAACACTGAAGCTTTCTTT.

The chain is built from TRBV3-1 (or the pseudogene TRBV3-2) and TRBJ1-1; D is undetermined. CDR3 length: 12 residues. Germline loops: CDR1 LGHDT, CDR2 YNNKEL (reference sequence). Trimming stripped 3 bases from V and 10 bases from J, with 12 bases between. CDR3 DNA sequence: TGTGCCAGCAGCCAGAGACATTATCGAGCTTTCTTT. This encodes CASSQRHYRAFF.

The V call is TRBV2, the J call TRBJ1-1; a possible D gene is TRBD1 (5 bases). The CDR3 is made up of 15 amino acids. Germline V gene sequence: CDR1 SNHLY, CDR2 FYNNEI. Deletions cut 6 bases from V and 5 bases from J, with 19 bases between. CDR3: CASRGGPLRPTEAFF. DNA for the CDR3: TGTGCCAGCAGGGGGGGACCGCTTAGACCGACTGAAGCTTTCTTT.

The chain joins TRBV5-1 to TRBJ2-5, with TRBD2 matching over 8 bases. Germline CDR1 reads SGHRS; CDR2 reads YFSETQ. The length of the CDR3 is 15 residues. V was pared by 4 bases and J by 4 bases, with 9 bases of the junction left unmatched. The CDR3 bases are TGCGCCAGCAGCGTATCGGGGGGGCCGCGAGAGACCCAGTACTTC. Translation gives CASSVSGGPRETQYF.

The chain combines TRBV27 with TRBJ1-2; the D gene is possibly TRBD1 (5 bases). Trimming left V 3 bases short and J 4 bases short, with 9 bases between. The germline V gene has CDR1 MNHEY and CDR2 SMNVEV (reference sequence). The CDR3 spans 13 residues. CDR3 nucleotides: TGTGCCAGCAGTTTTTCAGGGTTCTATGGCTACACCTTC. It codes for CASSFSGFYGYTF.

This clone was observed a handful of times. In DNA, the CDR3 is TGTGCCAGCAGCTTAGTTCGGGGAGGGCAGTTCTTC. Residues: CASSLVRGGQFF. The chain joins TRBV7-9 to TRBJ2-1; D might be TRBD2 (6 bases). Germline V CDR1 and CDR2: SEHNR, FQNEAQ (reference sequence). The CDR3 covers 12 residues. V lost 1 base and J 12 bases, leaving 10 bases between the germline ends.

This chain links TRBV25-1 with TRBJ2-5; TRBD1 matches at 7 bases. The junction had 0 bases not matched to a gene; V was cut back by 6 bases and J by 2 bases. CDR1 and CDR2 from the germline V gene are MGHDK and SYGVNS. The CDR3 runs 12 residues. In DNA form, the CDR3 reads TGTGCCAGCAGGGGACAGCAAGAGACCCAGTACTTC. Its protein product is CASRGQQETQYF.

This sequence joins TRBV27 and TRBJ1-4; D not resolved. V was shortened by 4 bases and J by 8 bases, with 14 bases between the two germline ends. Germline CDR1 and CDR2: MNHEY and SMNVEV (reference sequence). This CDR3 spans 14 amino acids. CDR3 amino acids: CASSSLLPPEKLFF. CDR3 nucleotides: TGTGCCAGCAGTTCCCTACTCCCTCCGGAAAAACTGTTTTTT. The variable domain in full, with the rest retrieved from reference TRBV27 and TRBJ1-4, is EAQVTQNPRYLITVTGKKLTVTCSQNMNHEYMSWYRQDPGLGLRQIYYSMNVEVTDKGDVPEGYKVSRKEKRNFPLILESPSPNQTSLYFCASSSLLPPEKLFFGSGTQLSVL.

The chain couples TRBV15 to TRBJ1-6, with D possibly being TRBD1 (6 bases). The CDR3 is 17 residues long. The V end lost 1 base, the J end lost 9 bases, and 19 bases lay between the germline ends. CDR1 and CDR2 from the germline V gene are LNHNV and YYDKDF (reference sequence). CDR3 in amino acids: CATSRGYKGQLGSPLHF. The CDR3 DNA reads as TGTGCCACCAGCAGAGGGTATAAGGGACAATTAGGTTCACCCCTCCACTTT. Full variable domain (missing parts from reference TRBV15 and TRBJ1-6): DAMVIQNPRYQVTQFGKPVTLSCSQTLNHNVMYWYQQKSSQAPKLLFHYYDKDFNNEADTPDNFQSRRPNTSFCFLDIRSPGLGDTAMYLCATSRGYKGQLGSPLHFGNGTRLTVT.

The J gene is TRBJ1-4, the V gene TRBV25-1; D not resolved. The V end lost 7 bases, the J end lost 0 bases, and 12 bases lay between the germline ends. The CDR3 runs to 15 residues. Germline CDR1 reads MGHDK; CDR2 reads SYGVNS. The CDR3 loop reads CASTEAGSTNEKLFF. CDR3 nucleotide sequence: TGTGCCAGCACCGAGGCGGGGTCAACTAATGAAAAACTGTTTTTT.

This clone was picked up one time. The CDR3: CASNRGGYGYTF. Here the CDR3 DNA reads TGTGCCAGCAACAGGGGAGGCTATGGCTACACCTTC. The gene calls are TRBV19 and TRBJ1-2; 7 bases are a match to TRBD1. Germline CDR1 is LNHDA and CDR2 is SQIVND (reference sequence). The CDR3 extends over 12 amino acids. The V and J ends lost 9 bases and 4 bases, in that order; junction bases with no gene match: 5.

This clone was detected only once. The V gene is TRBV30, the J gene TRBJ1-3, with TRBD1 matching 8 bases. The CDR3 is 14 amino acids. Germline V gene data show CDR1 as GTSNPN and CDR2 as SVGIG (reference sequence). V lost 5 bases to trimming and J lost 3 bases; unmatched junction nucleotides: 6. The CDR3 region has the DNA TGTGCCTGGGCCCGCAGGGGGCTTGGAAACACCATATATTTT. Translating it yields CAWARRGLGNTIYF.